The 15 T cell receptor beta chains presented below share a single source sample, sequenced in a study of metastatic and nonmetastatic thyroid tumors. Through MiXCR, TCRdb re-clonotyped the PCR reads. The data show over 45,000 clones, approximately 26% seen once. The entire patient cohort was treatment-naive prior to thyroid surgery. Sequencing used blood. These receptors all stem from a male donor with papillary thyroid cancer or a benign thyroid nodule (not recorded which). Some clones in this sample may be carry-over from other donors' samples.

This clone was found many times. The chain recombines TRBV12-3 or TRBV12-4 with TRBJ2-7, with D maybe TRBD2 (5 bases). CDR3 length: 13 residues. The V end lost 6 bases, the J end lost 5 bases, and 14 bases lay between the germline ends. The CDR3 is CASRDGNNDEQYF. The CDR3 DNA sequence: TGTGCCAGCAGGGACGGGAATAACGACGAGCAGTACTTC.

This clone was counted many times. The genes are TRBV7-9 and TRBJ2-1, with TRBD2 matching 11 bases. This CDR3 is built from 16 residues. Trimming at V came to 5 bases and at J to 7 bases, leaving 10 bases not matched to a gene. The germline V gene has CDR1 SEHNR and CDR2 FQNEAQ (reference sequence). CDR3 DNA sequence: TGTGCCAGCAGCCCCCATAGCGGGAGGGCGATTAATGAGCAGTTCTTC. This sequence encodes CASSPHSGRAINEQFF.

This clone was seen only a few times. The gene calls are TRBV28 and TRBJ2-7; D remains unclear. Trimming pared 2 bases from V and 5 bases from J, leaving 22 bases between. This CDR3 has 17 residues. From germline, CDR1 is MDHEN and CDR2 SYDVKM. The CDR3 reads CASSLVLAAPVPHEQYF. The CDR3 nucleotides are TGTGCCAGCAGTTTAGTTTTGGCAGCCCCTGTCCCTCACGAGCAGTACTTC. The variable domain in full, with the rest retrieved from reference TRBV28 and TRBJ2-7, is DVKVTQSSRYLVKRTGEKVFLECVQDMDHENMFWYRQDPGLGLRLIYFSYDVKMKEKGDIPEGYSVSREKKERFSLILESASTNQTSMYLCASSLVLAAPVPHEQYFGPGTRLTVT.

There are many counts of this clone. The chain is built from TRBV27 and TRBJ2-3, with 13 bases aligning to TRBD2. The CDR3 consists of 15 residues. Germline V gene data show CDR1 as MNHEY and CDR2 as SMNVEV (reference sequence). V trimming: 8 bases; J trimming: 7 bases; junction bases outside the gene matches: 9. The CDR3 DNA sequence: TGTGCCAGCCGATCGGGACTAGCGGGATTTAATACGCAGTATTTT. As protein: CASRSGLAGFNTQYF.

The chain has TRBV30 and TRBJ2-1, with TRBD2 matching over 13 bases. Looked up from germline, CDR1 is GTSNPN and CDR2 is SVGIG (reference sequence). The V segment lost 5 bases and the J segment 6 bases; nucleotides outside the gene matches: 4. The CDR3 has 14 amino acids. The CDR3 is CAWGLAGVINEQFF. The CDR3 region has the DNA TGTGCCTGGGGACTAGCGGGAGTAATCAATGAGCAGTTCTTC.

This chain joins TRBV5-1 and TRBJ1-5, with D unresolved. The CDR3 length is 15 residues. V was shortened by 1 base and J by 0 bases, with 8 bases between the two germline ends. Germline CDR1 is SGHRS and CDR2 is YFSETQ. The CDR3 DNA is TGCGCCAGCAGCTTGTCCTGGGATAGCAATCAGCCCCAGCATTTT. Its protein is CASSLSWDSNQPQHF.

This clone was seen just once. The J gene is TRBJ2-6, the V gene TRBV4-2; 7 bases are a match to TRBD1. CDR1 is LGHNA and CDR2 is YNFKEQ in the germline V gene. The junction had 13 bases not matched to a gene; V was cut back by 5 bases and J by 0 bases. The CDR3 runs 19 residues. CDR3 region: CASSILPPGGFSGANVLTF. CDR3 bases: TGTGCCAGCAGCATACTACCGCCAGGGGGTTTCTCTGGGGCCAACGTCCTGACTTTC.

This clone was detected many times. This chain connects TRBV20-1 to TRBJ1-2; D is ambiguous. CDR1 is DFQATT, CDR2 SNEGSKA, per germline (reference sequence). The CDR3 runs 12 residues. V was cut by 3 bases and J by 0 bases, with 5 bases left in between. The DNA of the CDR3 is TGCAGTGCTAGTGAGCCTAACTATGGCTACACCTTC. It is translated as CSASEPNYGYTF.

This clone has only a few counts. V is TRBV7-2 and J is TRBJ2-2, with D uncertain. V gave up 4 bases and J gave up 8 bases, with 8 bases separating them. The CDR3 spans 12 residues. In germline, CDR1 is SGHTA, CDR2 FQGNSA. The CDR3 coding sequence is TGTGCCAGCAGCTCGTATCTTGGGGAGCTGTTTTTT. It specifies CASSSYLGELFF.

The chain has TRBV14 and TRBJ1-3; weak D call: TRBD1 (6 bases). Trimming shortened V by 3 bases and J by 1 base, and 22 bases separated the two germline ends. The CDR3 has 19 amino acids. Germline CDR1 is SGHDN and CDR2 is FVKESK. The CDR3 loop reads CASSQSTGRLITSGNTIYF. CDR3 coding DNA: TGTGCCAGCAGCCAGTCGACAGGCCGCCTTATTACATCTGGAAACACCATATATTTT.

This chain connects TRBV5-1 to TRBJ1-1; no clear D gene. From germline, CDR1 is SGHRS and CDR2 YFSETQ. V lost 6 bases, J lost 0 bases, and 15 bases lay in between. The CDR3 consists of 15 residues. This chain's CDR3 is CASILGRRVNTEAFF. CDR3 DNA sequence: TGCGCCAGCATCTTAGGTCGTCGGGTGAACACTGAAGCTTTCTTT.

The chain recombines TRBV5-6 with TRBJ2-5; D unresolved. Trimming pared 0 bases from V and 2 bases from J, leaving 11 bases between. This CDR3 spans 15 amino acids. Germline CDR1 reads SGHDT; CDR2 reads YYEEEE. DNA of the CDR3: TGTGCCAGCAGCTTGGTACGTCCCGCACAAGAGACCCAGTACTTC. Translated, it gives CASSLVRPAQETQYF.

This clone appeared many times. This same CDR3 is encoded by further DNA sequences in the sample. The V call is TRBV11-2, the J call TRBJ1-4, with D uncertain. CDR3 length equals 13 residues. Germline values: CDR1 SGHAT, CDR2 FQNNGV. Trimming cost V 0 bases and J 3 bases, with 2 bases left between them. The CDR3 bases are TGTGCCAGCAGCTTAGAGCCTAATGAAAAACTGTTTTTT. It is translated as CASSLEPNEKLFF.

This clone was seen repeatedly, ten times or more. The gene calls are TRBV2 and TRBJ1-3; 8 bases align to TRBD1. CDR1 and CDR2 (germline): SNHLY, FYNNEI. Trimming took 5 bases from V and 3 from J; bases not matched to a gene: 6. The CDR3 loop spans 15 amino acids. CDR3 nucleotides: TGTGCCAGCAGTCTTACAGGGGGGGTTGGAAACACCATATATTTT. It yields the protein CASSLTGGVGNTIYF.

Many counts were recorded for this clone. This chain joins TRBV2 and TRBJ2-3; no clear D. V lost 6 bases and J lost 2, with 9 bases in between. The CDR3 extends over 13 amino acids. Germline CDR1 is SNHLY and CDR2 is FYNNEI. This chain's CDR3 is CASRPLSTDTQYF. The CDR3 DNA is TGTGCCAGCAGGCCACTTTCCACAGATACGCAGTATTTT.